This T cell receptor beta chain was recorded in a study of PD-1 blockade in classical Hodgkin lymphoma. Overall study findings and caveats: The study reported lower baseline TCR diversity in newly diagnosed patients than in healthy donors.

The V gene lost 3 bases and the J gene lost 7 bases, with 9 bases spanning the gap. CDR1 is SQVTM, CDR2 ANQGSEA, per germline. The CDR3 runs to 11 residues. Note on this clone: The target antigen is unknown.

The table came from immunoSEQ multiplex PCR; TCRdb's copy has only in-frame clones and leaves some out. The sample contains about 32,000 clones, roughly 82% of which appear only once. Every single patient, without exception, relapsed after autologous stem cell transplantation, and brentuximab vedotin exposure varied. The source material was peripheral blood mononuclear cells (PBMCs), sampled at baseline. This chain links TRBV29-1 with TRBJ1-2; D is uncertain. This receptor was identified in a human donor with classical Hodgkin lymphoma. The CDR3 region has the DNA TGCAGCGTTGACAGATTCAGTGGCTACACCTTC. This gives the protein CSVDRFSGYTF.